Presented here are 3 T cell receptor beta chains from one specimen sequenced in a study of control samples from healthy donors and cancer patients. Clones were read by immunoSEQ multiplex PCR, and TCRdb kept only the in-frame ones, dropping some. The sample records 100,000 to 150,000 clones, roughly 87% being singletons. Sequencing was carried out using blood. The source of these receptors is a man younger than 35 in good health.

The chain recombines TRBV10-3 with TRBJ1-5; D not certain. CDR1 and CDR2 (germline): ENHRY, SYGVKD. Deletions cut 4 bases from V and 4 bases from J, with 5 bases between. The CDR3 extends over 12 amino acids. In DNA, the CDR3 is TGTGCCATCAGTGGAGGGAATCAGCCCCAGCATTTT. Residues: CAISGGNQPQHF.

This chain connects TRBV28 to TRBJ1-2; 9 nucleotides align to TRBD1. Germline CDR1 MDHEN, CDR2 SYDVKM. Trimming cost V 5 bases and J 0 bases; bases outside gene matches: 1. The CDR3 has 14 residues. The CDR3 nucleotides read TGTGCCAGCAGTGGACAGGGGACTAACTATGGCTACACCTTC. This translates into CASSGQGTNYGYTF.

The CDR3 here is CASSRNDRVGEQYF. CDR3 bases: TGTGCCAGCTCACGTAACGACAGGGTAGGCGAGCAGTACTTC. The V call is TRBV18, the J call TRBJ2-7; 7 bases map to TRBD1. Germline trimming cut 4 bases from V and 6 bases from J; bases unmatched to any gene: 9. CDR3 length equals 14 residues. CDR1 is KGHSH, CDR2 LQKENI, per germline.